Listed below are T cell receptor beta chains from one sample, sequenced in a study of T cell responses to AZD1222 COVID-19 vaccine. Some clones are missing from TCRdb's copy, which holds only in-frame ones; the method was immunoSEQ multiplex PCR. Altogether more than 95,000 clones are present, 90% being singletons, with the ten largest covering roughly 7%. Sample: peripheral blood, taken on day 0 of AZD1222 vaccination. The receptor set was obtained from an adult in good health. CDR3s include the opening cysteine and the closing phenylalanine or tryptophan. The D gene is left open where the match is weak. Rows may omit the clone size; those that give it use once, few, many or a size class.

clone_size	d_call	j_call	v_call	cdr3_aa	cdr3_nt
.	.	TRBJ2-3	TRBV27	CASSSPGSTQYF	TGTGCCAGCAGTTCCCCCGGGAGTACGCAGTATTTT
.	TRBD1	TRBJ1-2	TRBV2	CASTPDRSNYGYTF	TGTGCCAGCACCCCGGACAGGTCCAACTATGGCTACACCTTC
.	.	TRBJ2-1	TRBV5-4	CASTISGFYNEQFF	TGTGCCAGCACCATCTCGGGGTTTTACAATGAGCAGTTCTTC
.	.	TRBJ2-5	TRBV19	CASSIEAGETQYF	TGTGCCAGTAGTATAGAGGCTGGGGAGACCCAGTACTTC
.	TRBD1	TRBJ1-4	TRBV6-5	CASSRSGTGFEKLFF	TGTGCCAGCAGTAGGTCCGGGACAGGGTTTGAAAAACTGTTTTTT
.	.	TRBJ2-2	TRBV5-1	CASSLRGSNTGELFF	TGCGCCAGCAGCTTGAGGGGATCGAACACCGGGGAGCTGTTTTTT
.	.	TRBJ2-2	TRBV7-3	CASSLTPGELFF	TGTGCCAGCAGCTTAACCCCCGGGGAGCTGTTTTTT
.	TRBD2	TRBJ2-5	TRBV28	CASSLFVLAREGEETQYF	TGTGCCAGCAGTTTATTTGTTTTGGCCAGGGAGGGAGAAGAGACCCAGTACTTC
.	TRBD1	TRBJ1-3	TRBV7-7	CASSQGTGGGNTIYF	TGTGCCAGCAGCCAAGGGACAGGGGGCGGAAACACCATATATTTT
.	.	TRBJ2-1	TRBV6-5	CASSHSDSEQFF	TGTGCCAGCAGCCACTCAGACAGTGAGCAGTTCTTC
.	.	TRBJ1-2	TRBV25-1	CASSESVWLGGGYTF	TGTGCCAGCAGTGAATCGGTGTGGTTGGGCGGGGGCTACACCTTC
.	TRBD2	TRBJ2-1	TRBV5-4	CASSSRLADYNEQFF	TGTGCCAGCAGCTCTCGACTAGCAGATTACAATGAGCAGTTCTTC
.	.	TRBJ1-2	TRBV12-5	CASGLPTGLRF	TGTGCTAGTGGTCTTCCGACAGGCCTTCGGTTC
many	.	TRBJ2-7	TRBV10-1	CASSSGQNNEQYF	TGCGCCAGCAGTTCGGGACAAAATAACGAGCAGTACTTC
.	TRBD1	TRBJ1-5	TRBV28	CASSLLQGHQPQHF	TGTGCCAGCAGTTTGCTACAGGGGCATCAGCCCCAGCATTTT
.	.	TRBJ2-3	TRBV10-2	CASSEGITDTQYF	TGCGCCAGCAGTGAGGGGATCACAGATACGCAGTATTTT
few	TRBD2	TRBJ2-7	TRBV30	CAWSKSSGSYEQYF	TGTGCCTGGAGTAAGTCTAGCGGGAGCTACGAGCAGTACTTC
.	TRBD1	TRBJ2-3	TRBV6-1	CASSVMTGGIVDTQYF	TGTGCCAGCAGTGTTATGACAGGGGGCATCGTAGATACGCAGTATTTT
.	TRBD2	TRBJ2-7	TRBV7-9	CASSPRGLAGYHEQYF	TGTGCCAGCAGCCCAAGAGGACTAGCGGGTTACCACGAGCAGTACTTC
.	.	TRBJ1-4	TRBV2	CASSPGTNEKLFF	TGTGCCAGCAGCCCAGGGACTAATGAAAAACTGTTTTTT
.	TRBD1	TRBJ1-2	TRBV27	CASSHLGTGPYTF	TGTGCCAGCAGCCATTTGGGGACAGGACCCTACACCTTC
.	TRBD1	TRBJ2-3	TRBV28	CASSQGASTDTQYF	TGTGCCAGCAGCCAGGGGGCTAGCACAGATACGCAGTATTTT
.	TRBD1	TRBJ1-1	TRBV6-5	CASSSPGTGAITEAFF	TGTGCCAGCAGTTCACCCGGGACAGGGGCCATCACTGAAGCTTTCTTT
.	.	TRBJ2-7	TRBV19	CASSMGAEQAYEQYF	TGTGCCAGTAGTATGGGGGCCGAACAGGCCTACGAGCAGTACTTC
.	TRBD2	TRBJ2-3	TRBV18	CASSPTSISGRADTQYF	TGTGCCAGCTCACCCACTTCGATTAGCGGGAGGGCAGATACGCAGTATTTT
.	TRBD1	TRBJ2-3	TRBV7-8	CACETGAGDTQYF	TGTGCCTGCGAGACAGGGGCGGGAGATACGCAGTATTTT
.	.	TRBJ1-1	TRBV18	CASSPPGGERAEAFF	TGTGCCAGCTCACCACCGGGAGGTGAAAGGGCTGAAGCTTTCTTT
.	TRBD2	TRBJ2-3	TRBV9	CASSVEPGGADTQYF	TGTGCCAGCAGCGTAGAACCGGGAGGGGCAGATACGCAGTATTTT
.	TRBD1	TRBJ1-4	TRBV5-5	CASSPIRGTGEEKLFF	TGTGCCAGCAGCCCCATACGCGGTACAGGGGAAGAAAAACTGTTTTTT
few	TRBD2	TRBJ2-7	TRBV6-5	CASTRLAGGSQQYF	TGTGCCAGCACCCGACTAGCGGGAGGATCCCAGCAGTACTTC
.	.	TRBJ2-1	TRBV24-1	CATSDPIDHEQFF	TGTGCCACCAGTGATCCCATAGACCATGAGCAGTTCTTC
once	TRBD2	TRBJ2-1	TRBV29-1	CSVESRTSGRVNNEQFF	TGCAGCGTTGAATCTCGGACTAGCGGGAGGGTAAACAATGAGCAGTTCTTC
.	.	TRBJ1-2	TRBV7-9	CASSLGGWDYGYTF	TGTGCCAGCAGCTTGGGGGGCTGGGACTATGGCTACACCTTC
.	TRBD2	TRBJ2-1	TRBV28	CATRTRYDEQFF	TGTGCCACACGGACTAGATACGATGAGCAGTTCTTC
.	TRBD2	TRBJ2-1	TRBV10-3	CASSPGYAAGDEQFF	TGTGCCTCCAGCCCAGGGTACGCAGCGGGAGATGAGCAGTTCTTC
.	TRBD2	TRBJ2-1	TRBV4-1	CASSQTHLAGGPRNEQFF	TGCGCCAGCAGCCAAACCCACCTAGCGGGAGGGCCGAGAAATGAGCAGTTCTTC
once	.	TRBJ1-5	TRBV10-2	CASSRTAERGQPQHF	TGCGCCAGCAGTAGGACTGCCGAGCGTGGGCAGCCCCAGCATTTT
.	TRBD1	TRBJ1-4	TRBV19	CAARQGPNEKLFF	TGTGCCGCCCGACAGGGACCTAATGAAAAACTGTTTTTT
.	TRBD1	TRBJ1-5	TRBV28	CASSPGTGVQPQHF	TGTGCCAGCAGTCCTGGGACAGGGGTTCAGCCCCAGCATTTT
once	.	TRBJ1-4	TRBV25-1	CASTGPNEKLFF	TGTGCCAGCACGGGCCCTAATGAAAAACTGTTTTTT
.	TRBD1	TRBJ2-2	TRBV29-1	CSPGQGASGELFF	TGCAGCCCGGGACAGGGGGCTTCCGGGGAGCTGTTTTTT
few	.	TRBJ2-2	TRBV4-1	CASSQEGGQGYGGELFF	TGCGCCAGCAGCCAGGAGGGGGGGCAGGGTTATGGCGGGGAGCTGTTTTTT
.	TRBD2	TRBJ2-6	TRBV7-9	CASSPRQRESSGANVLTF	TGTGCCAGCAGCCCCCGCCAGCGGGAGTCGTCTGGGGCCAACGTCCTGACTTTC
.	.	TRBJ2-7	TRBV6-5	CASSSGVHSSDEQYF	TGTGCCAGCAGTTCAGGGGTTCATTCCTCGGACGAGCAGTACTTC
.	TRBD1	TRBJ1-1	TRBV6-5	CATTDRGWTEAFF	TGTGCCACCACAGACAGGGGATGGACTGAAGCTTTCTTT
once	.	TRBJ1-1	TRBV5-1	CASSPPEGMNTEAFF	TGCGCCAGCAGTCCCCCCGAGGGGATGAACACTGAAGCTTTCTTT
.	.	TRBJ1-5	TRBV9	CASSSSIGPQHF	TGTGCCAGCAGCTCTAGTATCGGGCCCCAGCATTTT
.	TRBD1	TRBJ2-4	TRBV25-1	CASSDRTGVAKNIQYF	TGTGCCAGCAGTGACAGGACAGGGGTGGCCAAAAACATTCAGTACTTC
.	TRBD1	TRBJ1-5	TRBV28	CASSSGQGRKPQHF	TGTGCCAGCAGTTCTGGACAGGGGAGGAAGCCCCAGCATTTT
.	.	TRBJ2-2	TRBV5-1	CASSSFGVENTGELFF	TGCGCCAGCAGCTCTTTCGGGGTTGAGAACACCGGGGAGCTGTTTTTT
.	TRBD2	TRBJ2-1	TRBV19	CASSSPGTSGLSSYNEQFF	TGTGCCAGTAGTTCACCCGGGACTAGCGGGCTGAGCTCCTACAATGAGCAGTTCTTC
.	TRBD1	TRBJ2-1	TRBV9	CASSVAGDRARPYNEQFF	TGTGCCAGCAGCGTAGCTGGGGACAGGGCTCGACCCTACAATGAGCAGTTCTTC
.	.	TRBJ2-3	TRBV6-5	CASSPGRDTQYF	TGTGCCAGCAGTCCCGGACGGGATACGCAGTATTTT
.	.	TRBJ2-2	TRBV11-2	CASSHQGGELFF	TGTGCCAGCAGCCACCAGGGCGGGGAGCTGTTTTTT
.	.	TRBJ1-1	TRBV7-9	CASSGSGTQNTEAFF	TGTGCCAGCAGCGGTTCCGGGACGCAGAACACTGAAGCTTTCTTT